The present TCR beta chain was sequenced within a study of shared clonotypes between healthy human individuals (TCRdb year 2020). Some background on the complete study: The cohort comprised two women and a few men aged 18 to 49 years. Per donor, three plates each were used for CD4 naive and CD4 memory, two for CD8 naive, and one for CD8 memory. To estimate repertoire size and how much clonotype sharing occurs between individuals, the study deeply sequenced the blood TCR repertoires of several healthy adults. To increase sequencing depth and limit assay-specific biases, TCR repertoire library preparation and sequencing were carried out by different laboratories using diverse techniques. Between about 0.94 and 8.9 billion PBMCs per donor were obtained by leukapheresis.

Trimming removed 2 bases from V and 0 bases from J; the gene matches leave 2 bases unexplained. The germline V gene encodes CDR1 SGHRS and CDR2 YFSETQ. The CDR3 covers 14 residues, taking in both the cysteine and the phenylalanine. Only the CDR3 portion is preserved as DNA: 42 bases, with reading frame beginning at the first base. General findings and caveats noted by the study authors: Naive subsets generally had larger estimated clonotype richness than memory subsets did. Clonotypes shared by all four sorted-subset donors showed higher generation probabilities than non-shared clonotypes. Sampling was restricted to blood, and TCR repertoires in tissue are likely to differ from TCR repertoires in blood. When a few donors were compared, the shared fraction of clonotypes was around 5% for naive CD4, less than 4% for naive CD8, 2% to 2.5% for memory CD4, and 0.35% to 0.5% for memory CD8. The small number of donors limited the genetic and exposure-history diversity represented. Rarefaction of sorted-subset datasets indicated incomplete sequencing despite the large sequencing depth. Based on pairwise subsampling, the degree of clonotype sharing among donors was expected to be affected by sequencing depth.

Using the deep immunoSEQ assay, multiplex PCR amplified TCR CDR3 regions from genomic DNA. Genomic DNA extracted from each cell subset was distributed evenly over all wells of several immunoSEQ 96-well plates, and each plate served as one replicate. For sorted subsets, approximately 190 ng genomic DNA, equal to approximately 30,000 T cell genomes, was loaded into each replicate PCR. The purified libraries were quantified using a Qubit 3.0 fluorometer, sized with a Bioanalyzer 2100, and then quantified again using the KAPA Library Quantification kit. A separate single-read 150-cycle Illumina NextSeq 550 flow cell was used to sequence each immunoSEQ 96-well plate. On the authors' methods: Because the immunoSEQ output included only junctional sequences and no quality scores, the filtering could not be the same as the filtering used for full-length reads. To assign V/J genes and CDR3, sequences were annotated against IMGT germline references using PyIR, a Python wrapper for IgBLAST v1.9. Reads were removed for weak V/J assignments (E-value above 1e-6), missing CDR3, stop codons, out-of-frame junctions, or ambiguous translated residues. V3J clonotypes were defined as sequences sharing an identical inferred V gene, J gene, and CDR3 amino acid sequence. The percentage overlap between two repertoires was calculated by dividing the number of shared unique clonotypes by the size of the smaller repertoire. Three approaches were used to assess repertoire richness: RTK rarefaction, the Chao1 estimator, and Recon v2.1 estimates of unobserved clonotypes. For all TCRbeta clonotypes obtained by the gDNA method from four donors, generation probabilities were computed with OLGA. Entries here come from immuneACCESS through TCRdb and include only in-frame sequences with V and J called. Some clones fail to appear in such tables; in the studies checked, an unresolved V gene covers under half of the shortfall, and the cause of the remainder is unknown. The D gene and trimming were derived from the DNA, and the V and J assignments and clone size from that table. The sample data list over a million clones, and around 98.5% of these were observed just once. The top ten hold approximately 0.38% of the sample.

For this clone: Its antigen remains unidentified. The sample holds no much larger clone one base away, and base qualities are not on file. Other DNA sequences from this sample encode an identical CDR3 as well.

The donors were healthy, HIV-negative adults who had no recently reported acute infections or vaccinations. Only Caucasian adults living in Nashville, Tennessee, USA were represented among the donors. CD4+ T cells were enriched by magnetic negative selection, after which naive cells were positively selected on CD45RA and the negative fraction was taken as the memory subset. Blood was collected by leukapheresis, and PBMCs were isolated by Ficoll-Histopaque density gradient centrifugation and then cryopreserved in liquid nitrogen vapor phase. Analytical flow cytometry was used to check the purity and quantity of every magnetically sorted T cell population. From each sorted fraction, genomic DNA was isolated and quantified by UV absorbance on a Nanodrop 2000c.

The rearranged chain carries TRBV5-1 and TRBJ2-7; TRBD1 fits 7 bases in the junction. The clonotype was recovered from a man aged 25 to 40 in good health. Sample: naive CD4+ T cells sorted from blood. Reading the label with the study, this specimen's cell subset or site is: CD45RA+ positively selected. This receptor carries the CDR3 CASSLGGPSYEQYF. Read as DNA, the sequence is TGCGCCAGCAGCTTAGGGGGCCCCTCCTACGAGCAGTACTTC.